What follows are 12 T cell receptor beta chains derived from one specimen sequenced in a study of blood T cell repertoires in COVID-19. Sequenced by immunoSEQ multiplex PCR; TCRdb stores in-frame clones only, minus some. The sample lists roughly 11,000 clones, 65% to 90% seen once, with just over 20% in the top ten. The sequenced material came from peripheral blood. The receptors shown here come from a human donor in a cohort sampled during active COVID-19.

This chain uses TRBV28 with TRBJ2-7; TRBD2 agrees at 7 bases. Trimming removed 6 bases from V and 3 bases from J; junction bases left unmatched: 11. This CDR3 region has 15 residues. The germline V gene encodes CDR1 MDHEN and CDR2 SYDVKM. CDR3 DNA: TGTGCCAGCAGGGTAGCGGGCATTACCCACTACGAGCAGTACTTC. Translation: CASRVAGITHYEQYF.

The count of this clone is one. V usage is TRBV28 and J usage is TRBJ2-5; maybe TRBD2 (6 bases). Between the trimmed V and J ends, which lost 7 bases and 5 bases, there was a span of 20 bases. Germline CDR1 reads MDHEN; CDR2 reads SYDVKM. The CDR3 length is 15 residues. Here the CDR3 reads CASNEAAGGMETQYF. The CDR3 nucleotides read TGTGCCAGCAATGAGGCAGCGGGCGGGATGGAGACCCAGTACTTC.

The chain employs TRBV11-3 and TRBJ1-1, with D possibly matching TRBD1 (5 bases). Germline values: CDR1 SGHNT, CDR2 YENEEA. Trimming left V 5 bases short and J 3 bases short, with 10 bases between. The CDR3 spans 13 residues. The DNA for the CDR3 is TGTGCCAGCAGCCAAGCGACAGACACTGAAGCTTTCTTT. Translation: CASSQATDTEAFF.

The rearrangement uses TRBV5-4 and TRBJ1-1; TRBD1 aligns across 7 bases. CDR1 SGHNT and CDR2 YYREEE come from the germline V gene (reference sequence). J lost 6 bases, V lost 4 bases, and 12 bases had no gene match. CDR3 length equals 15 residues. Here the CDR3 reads CASSAPSRGRSEAFF. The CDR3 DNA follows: TGTGCCAGCAGCGCGCCCTCCAGGGGGAGGTCTGAAGCTTTCTTT.

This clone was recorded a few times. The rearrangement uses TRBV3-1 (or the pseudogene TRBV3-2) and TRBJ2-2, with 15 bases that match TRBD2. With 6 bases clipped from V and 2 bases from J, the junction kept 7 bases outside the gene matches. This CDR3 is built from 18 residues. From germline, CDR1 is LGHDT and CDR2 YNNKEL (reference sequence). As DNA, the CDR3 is TGTGCCAGCAGGCATGGACTAGCGGGGGGGCGCAACACCGGGGAGCTGTTTTTT. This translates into CASRHGLAGGRNTGELFF.

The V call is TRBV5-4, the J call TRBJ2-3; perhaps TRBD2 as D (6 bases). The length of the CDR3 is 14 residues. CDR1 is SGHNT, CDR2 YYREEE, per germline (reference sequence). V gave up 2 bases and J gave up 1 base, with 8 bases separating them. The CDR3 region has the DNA TGTGCCAGCAGCTTTGGAGGGGGCACAGATACGCAGTATTTT. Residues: CASSFGGGTDTQYF. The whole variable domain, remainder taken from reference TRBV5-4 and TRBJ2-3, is ETGVTQSPTHLIKTRGQQVTLRCSSQSGHNTVSWYQQALGQGPQFIFQYYREEENGRGNFPPRFSGLQFPNYSSELNVNALELDDSALYLCASSFGGGTDTQYFGPGTRLTVL.

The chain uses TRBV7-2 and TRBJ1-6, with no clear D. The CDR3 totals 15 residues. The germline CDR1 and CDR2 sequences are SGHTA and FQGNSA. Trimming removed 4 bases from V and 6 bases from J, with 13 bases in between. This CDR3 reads CASSSTGSLNSPLHF. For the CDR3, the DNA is TGTGCCAGCAGCTCCACCGGGTCCCTTAATTCACCCCTCCACTTT.

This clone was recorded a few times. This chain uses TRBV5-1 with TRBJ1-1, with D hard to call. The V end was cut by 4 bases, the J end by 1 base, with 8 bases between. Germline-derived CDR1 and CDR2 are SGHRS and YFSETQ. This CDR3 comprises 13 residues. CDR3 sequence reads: CASSREPNTEAFF. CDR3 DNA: TGCGCCAGCAGCCGGGAGCCGAACACTGAAGCTTTCTTT.

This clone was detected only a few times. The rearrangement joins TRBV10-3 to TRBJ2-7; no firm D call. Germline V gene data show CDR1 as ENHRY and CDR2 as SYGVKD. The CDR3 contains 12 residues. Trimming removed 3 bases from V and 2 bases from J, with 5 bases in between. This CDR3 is CAISDSPYEQYF. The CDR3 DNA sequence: TGTGCCATCAGTGACAGTCCCTACGAGCAGTACTTC.

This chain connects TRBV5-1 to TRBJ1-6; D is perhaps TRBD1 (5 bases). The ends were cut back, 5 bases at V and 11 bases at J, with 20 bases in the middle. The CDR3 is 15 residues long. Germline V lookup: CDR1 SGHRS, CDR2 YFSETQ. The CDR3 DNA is TGCGCCAGCAGGCTGGCATGGGGCGTTAAGGCACCCCTCCACTTT. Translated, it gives CASRLAWGVKAPLHF. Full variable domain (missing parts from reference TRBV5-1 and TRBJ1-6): KAGVTQTPRYLIKTRGQQVTLSCSPISGHRSVSWYQQTPGQGLQFLFEYFSETQRNKGNFPGRFSGRQFSNSRSEMNVSTLELGDSALYLCASRLAWGVKAPLHFGNGTRLTVT.

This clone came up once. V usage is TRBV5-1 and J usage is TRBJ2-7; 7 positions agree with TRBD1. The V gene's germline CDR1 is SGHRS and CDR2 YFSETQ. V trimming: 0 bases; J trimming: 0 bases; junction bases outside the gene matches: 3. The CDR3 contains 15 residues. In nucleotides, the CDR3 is TGCGCCAGCAGCTTGGTACAGGGGAGCTCCTACGAGCAGTACTTC. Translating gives CASSLVQGSSYEQYF. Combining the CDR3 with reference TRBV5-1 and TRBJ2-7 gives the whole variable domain KAGVTQTPRYLIKTRGQQVTLSCSPISGHRSVSWYQQTPGQGLQFLFEYFSETQRNKGNFPGRFSGRQFSNSRSEMNVSTLELGDSALYLCASSLVQGSSYEQYFGPGTRLTVT.

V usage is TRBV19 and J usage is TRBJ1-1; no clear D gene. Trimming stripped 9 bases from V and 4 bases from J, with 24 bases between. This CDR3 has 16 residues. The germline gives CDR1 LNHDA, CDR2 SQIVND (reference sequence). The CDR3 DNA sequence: TGTGCCAGCCGTTTTGGGAATAAGGGCAGCGGCACTGAAGCTTTCTTT. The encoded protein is CASRFGNKGSGTEAFF.